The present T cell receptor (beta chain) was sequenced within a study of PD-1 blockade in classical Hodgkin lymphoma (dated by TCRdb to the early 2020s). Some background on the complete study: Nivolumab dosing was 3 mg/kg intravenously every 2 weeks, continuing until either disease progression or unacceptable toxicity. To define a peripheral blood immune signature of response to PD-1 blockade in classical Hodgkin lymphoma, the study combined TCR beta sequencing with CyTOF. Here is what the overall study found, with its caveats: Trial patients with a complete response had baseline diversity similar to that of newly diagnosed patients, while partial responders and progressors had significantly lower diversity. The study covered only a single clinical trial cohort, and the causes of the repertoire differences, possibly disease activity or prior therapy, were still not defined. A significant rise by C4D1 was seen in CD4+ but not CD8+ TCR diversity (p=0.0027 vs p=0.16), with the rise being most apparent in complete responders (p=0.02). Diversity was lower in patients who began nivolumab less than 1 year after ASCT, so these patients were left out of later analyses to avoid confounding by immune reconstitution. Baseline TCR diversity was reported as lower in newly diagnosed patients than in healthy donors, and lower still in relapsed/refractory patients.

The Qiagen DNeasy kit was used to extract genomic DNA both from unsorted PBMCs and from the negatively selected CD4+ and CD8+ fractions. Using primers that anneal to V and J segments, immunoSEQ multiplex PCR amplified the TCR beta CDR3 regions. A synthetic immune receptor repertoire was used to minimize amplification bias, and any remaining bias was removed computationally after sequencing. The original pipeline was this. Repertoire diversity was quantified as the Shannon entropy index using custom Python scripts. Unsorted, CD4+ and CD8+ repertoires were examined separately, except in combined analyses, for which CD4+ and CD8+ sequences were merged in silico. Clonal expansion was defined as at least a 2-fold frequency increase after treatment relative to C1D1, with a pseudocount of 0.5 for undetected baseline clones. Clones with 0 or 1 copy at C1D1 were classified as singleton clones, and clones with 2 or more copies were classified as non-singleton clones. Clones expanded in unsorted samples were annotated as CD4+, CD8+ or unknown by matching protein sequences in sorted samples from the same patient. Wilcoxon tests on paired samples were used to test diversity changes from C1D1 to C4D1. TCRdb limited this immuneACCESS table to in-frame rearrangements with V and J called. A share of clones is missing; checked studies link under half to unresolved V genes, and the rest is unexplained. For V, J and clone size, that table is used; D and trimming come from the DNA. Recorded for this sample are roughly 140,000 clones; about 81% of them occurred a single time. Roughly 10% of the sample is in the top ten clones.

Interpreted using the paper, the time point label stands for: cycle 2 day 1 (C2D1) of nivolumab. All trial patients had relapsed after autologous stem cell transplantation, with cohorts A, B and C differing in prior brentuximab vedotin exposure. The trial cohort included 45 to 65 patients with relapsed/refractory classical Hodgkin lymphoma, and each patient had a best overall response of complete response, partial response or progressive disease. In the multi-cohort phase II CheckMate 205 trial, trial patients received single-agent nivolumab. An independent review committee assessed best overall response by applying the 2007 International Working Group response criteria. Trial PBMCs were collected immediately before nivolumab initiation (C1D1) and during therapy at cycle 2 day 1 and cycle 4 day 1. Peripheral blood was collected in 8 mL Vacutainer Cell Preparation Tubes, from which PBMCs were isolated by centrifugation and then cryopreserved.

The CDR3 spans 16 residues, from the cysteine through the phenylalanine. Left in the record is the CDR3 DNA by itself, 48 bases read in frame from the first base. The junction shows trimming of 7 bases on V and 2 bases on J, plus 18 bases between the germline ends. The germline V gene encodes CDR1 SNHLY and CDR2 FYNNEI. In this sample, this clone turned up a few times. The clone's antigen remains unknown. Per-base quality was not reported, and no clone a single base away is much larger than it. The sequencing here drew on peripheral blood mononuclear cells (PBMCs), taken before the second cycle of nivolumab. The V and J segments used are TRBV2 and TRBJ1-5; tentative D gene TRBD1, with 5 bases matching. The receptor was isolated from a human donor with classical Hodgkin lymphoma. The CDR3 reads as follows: CASTSHRWGGNQPQHF. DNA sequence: TGTGCCAGCACTTCTCATAGGTGGGGCGGCAATCAGCCCCAGCATTTT. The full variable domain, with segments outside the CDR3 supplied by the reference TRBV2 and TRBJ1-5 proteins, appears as EPEVTQTPSHQVTQMGQEVILRCVPISNHLYFYWYRQILGQKVEFLVSFYNNEISEKSEIFDDQFSVERPDGSNFTLKIRSTKLEDSAMYFCASTSHRWGGNQPQHFGDGTRLSIL.